Listed below are T cell receptor beta chains from one sample, sequenced in a study of cytomegalovirus exposure and HLA in healthy donors. TCRdb keeps only in-frame clones here, not all; method: immunoSEQ multiplex PCR. In the table there are approximately 220,000 clones, approximately 88% of which are singletons. Sequences were obtained from PBMCs. Source of these receptors: a boy younger than 10 in good health and CMV-seronegative. CDR3s include the opening cysteine and the closing phenylalanine or tryptophan. The D gene is left open where the match is weak.

length: 14; V: TRBV6-5; D: TRBD2; J: TRBJ2-2; CDR3: CASGRAGRTGELFF
length: 14; V: TRBV13; D: TRBD1; J: TRBJ1-2; CDR3: CASTFGDRIGGYTF
length: 12; V: TRBV7-9; D: .; J: TRBJ2-2; CDR3: CASRPRSGELFF
length: 15; V: TRBV5-6; D: TRBD2; J: TRBJ2-7; CDR3: CASSPGGTSFYEQYF
length: 18; V: TRBV27; D: TRBD1; J: TRBJ1-1; CDR3: CASSLRGDRGPPNTEAFF
length: 15; V: TRBV11-1; D: TRBD2; J: TRBJ2-7; CDR3: CASSPRSGGPYEQYF
length: 14; V: TRBV9; D: .; J: TRBJ1-1; CDR3: CASSQTRGGPEAFF
length: 15; V: TRBV13; D: TRBD1; J: TRBJ2-5; CDR3: CASSRRTGPQETQYF
length: 15; V: TRBV5-4; D: TRBD1; J: TRBJ2-7; CDR3: CASSLFYRGLHEQYF
length: 12; V: TRBV5-5; D: TRBD1; J: TRBJ1-1; CDR3: CASSSGQTEAFF
length: 16; V: TRBV5-4; D: TRBD2; J: TRBJ2-3; CDR3: CASSLNRGGSTDTQYF
length: 15; V: TRBV11-2; D: .; J: TRBJ1-5; CDR3: CASSLDASRNQPQHF
length: 12; V: TRBV7-9; D: .; J: TRBJ2-1; CDR3: CASSLGRGEAFF
length: 16; V: TRBV7-7; D: TRBD1; J: TRBJ2-5; CDR3: CASSSTWGQERETQYF